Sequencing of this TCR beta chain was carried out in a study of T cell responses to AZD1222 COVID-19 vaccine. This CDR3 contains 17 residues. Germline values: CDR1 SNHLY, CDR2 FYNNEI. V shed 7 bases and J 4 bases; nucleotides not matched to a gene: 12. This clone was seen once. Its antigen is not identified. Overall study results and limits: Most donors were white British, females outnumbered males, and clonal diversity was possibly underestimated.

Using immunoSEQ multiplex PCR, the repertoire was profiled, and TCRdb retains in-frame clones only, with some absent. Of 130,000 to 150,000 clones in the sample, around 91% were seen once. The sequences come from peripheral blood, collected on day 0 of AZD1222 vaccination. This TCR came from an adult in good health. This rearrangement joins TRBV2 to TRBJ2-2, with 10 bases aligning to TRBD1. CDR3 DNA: TGTGCCAGCAAGGTGGGGTTCGGGACAGGGGTCACCGGGGAGCTGTTTTTT. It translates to CASKVGFGTGVTGELFF.